Given below is one T cell receptor beta chain in context. Its antigen is not yet known. No qualities accompany the bases; no much larger clone lies one base away. The sample belongs to a study of T cell responses to AZD1222 COVID-19 vaccine (dated by TCRdb to the early 2020s). At the level of the whole study: AZD1222 recipients whose second dose came at about 4 weeks and those whose second dose came at about 12 weeks were combined into one group, since spike-specific TCR depth and breadth did not differ between the two schedules. A total of approximately 240 trial participants underwent TCR sequencing, of whom around 200 received two doses of AZD1222 and about 25 received two doses of the MenACWY control vaccine. Enrollment into the trials was organized by age into subgroups of 18-55, 56-69 and 70-plus years, and those subgroups contained approximately 160, 26 and 62 TCR-sequenced participants, respectively. Summary of the overall study and its limitations: Participants were mostly white British and included more females than males, and it was suggested by the authors that clonal diversity may have been underestimated. In the small 56-69-year group, the increase in depth fell short of significance, most likely because of low power. After two AZD1222 doses, spike-specific TCR breadth and depth were significantly higher than at day 0 and than in MenACWY recipients. Conclusions about previously exposed vaccinees were limited because only a handful of AZD1222 recipients were SARS-CoV-2 seropositive at baseline. No day 14 peak-response samples were available, so repertoires were characterized only after the peak T cell response. The whole spike protein was spanned by vaccine-associated CD4 TCRs, and dominant responses were seen in regions 160-218 and 743-854. Nearly half of unique spike-specific TCRs reportedly recognized epitopes outside regions mutated in the B.1.351 and B.1.1.7 variants.

This specimen's time point label, per the study, means: baseline before first vaccination. Samples from vaccinated people were obtained from the UK trials COV001 and COV002, which included a single-blind randomized controlled phase 2/3 trial of AZD1222 (ChAdOx1 nCoV-19) in healthy adults. For TCRbeta chain sequencing, PBMC samples from trial participants were taken at day 0 and at day 28 after the second dose. The CDR3 regions of human TCRbeta chains were subjected to immunosequencing. Concerning the study's data processing: Repertoire TCRs were matched against a reference library of SARS-CoV-2-specific TCRs generated with the MIRA antigen-specificity platform. Breadth was defined as the fraction of unique TCRs that were SARS-CoV-2-associated, and depth was defined as the fraction of total T cells that were SARS-CoV-2-associated. Using the MIRA data, each spike-specific TCR was assigned both to the spike region to which the TCR was reactive and to a CD4 or CD8 class. Log10-transformed breadth and depth values were compared by one-way ANOVA with Sidak's multiple comparisons tests. As stored in TCRdb, this immuneACCESS dataset retains in-frame rearrangements with V and J assigned. A fraction of the clones does not appear; measured against another copy, unresolved V genes explain less than half of the discrepancy, and the remainder lacks a known reason. That table is the source of V, J and clone size, and D and trimming were worked out from the DNA. This sample gives some 60,000 clones in total; around 83% of them show up just once. The top ten clonotypes cover roughly 20% of the sample.

The source of this sequence is an adult in good health. Source: peripheral blood, taken on day 0 of AZD1222 vaccination.

The nucleotides are TGTGCCAGCAAACCAGGGGACCGCCAGCCCCAGCATTTT. Its protein product is CASKPGDRQPQHF. The sequence joins TRBV6-5 to TRBJ1-5; TRBD1 is perhaps the D gene, given 6 matching bases. The trim is 7 bases for V and 7 bases for J, with a gap of 14 bases between the germline ends. There are 13 amino acids in the CDR3, from cysteine to phenylalanine inclusive. The CDR3 DNA has 39 bases and is translated from base 1. The CDR1 and CDR2 encoded by the germline V gene are MNHEY and SVGAGI.